The source of this T cell receptor (beta chain) is a study of T-cell reconstitution after alpha-beta-depleted transplantation in children. For TCRbeta, the library was prepared with unique molecular identifiers. TCRdb re-called the PCR reads through MiXCR, storing one row per CDR3 protein. The table has approximately 510,000 distinct CDR3 sequences, around 17% seen once; the top ten hold approximately 3%. The V end lost 5 bases, the J end lost 6 bases, and 14 bases lay between the germline ends. Germline V gene data show CDR1 as MNHNS and CDR2 as SASEGT. The CDR3 covers 14 residues. The sequenced sample was PBMCs from the stem cell graft donor, obtained from the stem cell graft. This chain links TRBV6-1 with TRBJ2-1; maybe TRBD2 (5 bases). The receptor was isolated from a human donor who donated a stem cell graft to a child with acute lymphoblastic leukemia. CDR3 in DNA: TGTGCCAGCAGTAGATTGAGCGGTGTCAATGAGCAGTTCTTC. This gives the protein CASSRLSGVNEQFF.